The sequence of this T cell receptor beta chain was determined in a study of human T cells and chemical hapten exposure. The length of the CDR3 is 14 residues. V lost 5 bases to trimming and J lost 4 bases; unmatched junction nucleotides: 5. Each cDNA molecule in the library carried unique molecular identifiers. TCRdb reprocessed the RACE reads via MiXCR and lists one record per CDR3 protein. This sample carries about 49,000 distinct CDR3 sequences, 9.3% of them seen once, and the ten largest clones take around 4.5%. This clonotype has a handful of counts. The time point is: patch test 1, 2 weeks after DPC sensitization. Stated treatment: therapeutic diphenylcyclopropenone sensitization with weekly scalp DPC.

V usage is TRBV12-3 or TRBV12-4 and J usage is TRBJ1-1; 9 nucleotides agree with TRBD1. This specimen consisted of whole blood, obtained in connection with sensitization to the hapten diphenylcyclopropenone (DPC). This clonotype was sampled from a woman aged 45-59 years with alopecia areata. Some clones in this sample may be carry-over from other donors' samples. This chain's CDR3 is CASSPDRGGTEAFF. DNA of the CDR3: TGTGCCAGCAGTCCGGACAGGGGTGGCACTGAAGCTTTCTTT.